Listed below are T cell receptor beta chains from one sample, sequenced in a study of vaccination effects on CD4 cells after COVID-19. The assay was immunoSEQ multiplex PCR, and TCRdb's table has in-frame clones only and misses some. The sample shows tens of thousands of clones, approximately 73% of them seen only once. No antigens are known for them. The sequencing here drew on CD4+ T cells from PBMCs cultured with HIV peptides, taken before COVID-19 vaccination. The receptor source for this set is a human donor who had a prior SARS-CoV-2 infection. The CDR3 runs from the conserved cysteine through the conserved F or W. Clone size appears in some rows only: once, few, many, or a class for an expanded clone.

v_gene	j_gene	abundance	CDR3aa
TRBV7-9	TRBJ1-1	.	CASSLSAGYGVAFF
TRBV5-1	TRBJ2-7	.	CASSGGTYEQYF
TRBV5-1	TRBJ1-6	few	CASSRLRSDNSPLHF
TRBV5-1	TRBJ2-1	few	CASSLGLTSGEQFF
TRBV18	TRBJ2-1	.	CASSPGTGGGDEQFF
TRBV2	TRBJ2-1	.	CASSYDSYNEQFF
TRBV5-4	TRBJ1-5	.	CASSSADSNQPQHF
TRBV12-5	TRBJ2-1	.	CASGDFSGSYDEQFF
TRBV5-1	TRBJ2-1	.	CASSLGVAGSTEQFF
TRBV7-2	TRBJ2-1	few	CASSTTDRGTYNEQFF
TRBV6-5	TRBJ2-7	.	CASSTGHSSYEQYF
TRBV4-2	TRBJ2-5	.	CASSQVAGPQETQYF
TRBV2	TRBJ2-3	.	CASTREGQGGTDTQYF
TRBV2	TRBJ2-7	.	CASSPTPGDYEQYF
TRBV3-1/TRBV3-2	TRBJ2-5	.	CASSQDLWLAGGLGETQYF
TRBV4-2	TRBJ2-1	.	CASSQDVFYNEQFF
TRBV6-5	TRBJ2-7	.	CATDYQVLPTYEQYF
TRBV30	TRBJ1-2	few	CAWSPDGGNGYTF
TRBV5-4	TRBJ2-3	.	CASSLGRGLTDTQYF
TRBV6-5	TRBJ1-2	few	CASSWTGGAYGYTF
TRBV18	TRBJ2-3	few	CASSPRAGGSPKGTQYF
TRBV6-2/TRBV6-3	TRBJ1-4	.	CASSYSKVSEKLFF
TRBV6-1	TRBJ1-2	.	CASSEASPFYGYTF
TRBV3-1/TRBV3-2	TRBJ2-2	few	CASSPRGGELFF
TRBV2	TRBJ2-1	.	CASSRYGEQFF
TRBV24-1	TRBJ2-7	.	CATSDSGAPTYEQYF
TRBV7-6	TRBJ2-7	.	CASSPGTVPGGYEQYF
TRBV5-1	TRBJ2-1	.	CASSLWGPGNEQFF
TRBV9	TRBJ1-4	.	CASSEGMANEKLFF
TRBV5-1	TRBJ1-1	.	CASSLGSFEAFF
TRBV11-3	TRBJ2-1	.	CASSPVGGPYNEQFF
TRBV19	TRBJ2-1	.	CASCPTSGRAHEQFF
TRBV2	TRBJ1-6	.	CASSLQGMGSPLHF
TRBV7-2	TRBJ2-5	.	CASTSGSQETQYF
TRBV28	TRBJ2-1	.	CASSLRDRGTYNEQFF
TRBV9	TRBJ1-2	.	CASSVGQDSGYTF
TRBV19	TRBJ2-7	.	CASSIGFRLTEQYF
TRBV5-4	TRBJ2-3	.	CASSLDVPGLAGGTDTQYF
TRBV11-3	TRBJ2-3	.	CASSPGGPVDTQYF
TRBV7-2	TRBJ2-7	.	CASSLVSASYEQYF
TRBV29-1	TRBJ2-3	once	CSVGLVTDTQYF
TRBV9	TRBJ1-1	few	CASSPTEDTEAFF
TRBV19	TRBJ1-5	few	CASSRTGQPNQPQHF
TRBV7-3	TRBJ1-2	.	CASSLMQGAGYTF
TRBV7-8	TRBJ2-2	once	CASSLGVNTGELFF
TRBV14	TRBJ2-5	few	CASSVILGETQYF
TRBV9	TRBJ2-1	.	CASSVGSGNEQFF
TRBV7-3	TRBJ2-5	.	CASSPAGVETQYF
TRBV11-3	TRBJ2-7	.	CASSPGDYFYEQYF